The text below deals with one T cell receptor (beta chain). Its matching antigen is unknown. Unique molecular identifiers tagged the TCRbeta library. Using its own MiXCR run on the PCR reads, TCRdb lists one record per CDR3 protein. The data hold just over 200,000 distinct CDR3 sequences, with about 8.7% observed a single time. The data originate from a study of T-cell reconstitution after alpha-beta-depleted transplantation in children. Study conclusions and caveats: T-cell numbers and diversity one year post-transplant derived largely from freshly generated T cells. By about two months after transplant, alpha-beta T cells reportedly arose from several hundred graft clones that had expanded.

The CDR3 spans 14 residues. The germline gives CDR1 DFQATT, CDR2 SNEGSKA (reference sequence). Trimming removed 1 base from V and 3 bases from J; junction bases left unmatched: 4. Sequences were derived from PBMCs, mostly from graft donor cells, sampled 360 days after TCRalphabeta/CD19-depleted stem cell transplant. This clonotype was sampled from a male patient aged 2-15 years who had a stem cell transplant for acute myeloid leukemia, so the T cells may come from the graft donor. This chain uses TRBV20-1 with TRBJ2-7, with 9 bases lining up with TRBD1. This chain's CDR3 is CSARAGTGLYEQYV. CDR3 coding DNA: TGCAGTGCTAGAGCCGGGACAGGGCTCTACGAGCAGTACGTC.